The text below deals with one TCR beta chain. Its antigen is not identified. Other nucleotide sequences from this sample produce the same CDR3. The entry originates in a study of shared clonotypes between healthy human individuals. Study-wide points: The study sampled only blood, and tissue repertoires likely differ.

Deep-level assay runs were performed. In the authors' workflow: Junction-only immunoSEQ data arrived without quality scores, meaning filtering differed. Assay used: immunoSEQ multiplex PCR; TCRdb lists only in-frame clones, some missing. That table is the source of V, J and clone size, and D and trimming were worked out from the DNA. Among 950,000 to 1,100,000 clones listed, about four fifths were seen once. There are 14 residues in the CDR3. Germline CDR1 SGHTA, CDR2 FQGTGA. V shed 5 bases and J 4 bases; nucleotides not matched to a gene: 2. The source is a man aged 18 to 29 in good health. Some clones in this sample may be carry-over from other donors' samples. The chain combines TRBV7-3 with TRBJ2-5; 12 positions agree with TRBD2. Input material: memory CD4+ T cells from PBMCs. The subset was: CD45RA-negative fraction. For the CDR3, the DNA is TGTGCCAGCAGCACGGGACTAGCGGGAGAGACCCAGTACTTC. This gives the protein CASSTGLAGETQYF.